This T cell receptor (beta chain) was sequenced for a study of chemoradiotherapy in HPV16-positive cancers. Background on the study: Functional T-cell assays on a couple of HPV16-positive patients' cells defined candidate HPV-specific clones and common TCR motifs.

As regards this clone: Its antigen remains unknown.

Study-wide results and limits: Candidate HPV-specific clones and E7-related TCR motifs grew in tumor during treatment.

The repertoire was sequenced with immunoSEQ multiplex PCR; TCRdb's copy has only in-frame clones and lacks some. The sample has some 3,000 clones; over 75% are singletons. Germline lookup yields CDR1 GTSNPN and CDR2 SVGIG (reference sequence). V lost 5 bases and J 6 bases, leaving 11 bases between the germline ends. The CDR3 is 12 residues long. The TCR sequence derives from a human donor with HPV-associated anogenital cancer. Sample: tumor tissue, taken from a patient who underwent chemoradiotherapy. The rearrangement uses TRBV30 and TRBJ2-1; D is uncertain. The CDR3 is CAWLVRANEQFF. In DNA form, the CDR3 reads TGTGCCTGGTTAGTTCGGGCCAATGAGCAGTTCTTC.